Following are 3 T cell receptor beta chains from one sample sequenced in a study of T cells in narcolepsy. TCRdb's copy holds only in-frame clones and misses some; the assay was immunoSEQ multiplex PCR. The sample records around 30,000 clones, around 86% being singletons. Sequencing used CD45RA- memory CD4+ T cells from PBMCs. These TCRs come from a human donor with narcolepsy.

The chain uses TRBV7-2 and TRBJ2-3; TRBD1 aligns across 11 bases. V trimming: 5 bases; J trimming: 5 bases; junction bases outside the gene matches: 9. The length of the CDR3 is 16 residues. Germline CDR1 SGHTA, CDR2 FQGNSA. The CDR3 sequence: CASSPPGTGGVDTQYF. The CDR3 bases are TGTGCCAGCAGCCCGCCCGGGACAGGGGGTGTAGATACGCAGTATTTT.

This chain links TRBV7-2 with TRBJ1-5; D is ambiguous. V lost 5 bases to trimming and J lost 0 bases, with 11 bases between them. In germline, CDR1 is SGHTA, CDR2 FQGNSA. CDR3 size: 15 residues. The CDR3 DNA follows: TGTGCCAGCAGCCGGGAGCGGGCTAGCAATCAGCCCCAGCATTTT. It is translated as CASSRERASNQPQHF.

This clone was counted once. The J gene is TRBJ2-5, the V gene TRBV9; maybe TRBD2 (6 bases). Germline CDR1 and CDR2: SGDLS and YYNGEE. V was shortened by 2 bases and J by 4 bases, with 18 bases between the two germline ends. CDR3 length: 16 amino acids. The CDR3 sequence: CASSVRPGLATETQYF. CDR3 nucleotides: TGTGCCAGCAGCGTCCGCCCGGGGCTAGCGACAGAGACCCAGTACTTC. Filled out from reference TRBV9 and TRBJ2-5, the complete variable domain reads DSGVTQTPKHLITATGQRVTLRCSPRSGDLSVYWYQQSLDQGLQFLIQYYNGEERAKGNILERFSAQQFPDLHSELNLSSLELGDSALYFCASSVRPGLATETQYFGPGTRLLVL.